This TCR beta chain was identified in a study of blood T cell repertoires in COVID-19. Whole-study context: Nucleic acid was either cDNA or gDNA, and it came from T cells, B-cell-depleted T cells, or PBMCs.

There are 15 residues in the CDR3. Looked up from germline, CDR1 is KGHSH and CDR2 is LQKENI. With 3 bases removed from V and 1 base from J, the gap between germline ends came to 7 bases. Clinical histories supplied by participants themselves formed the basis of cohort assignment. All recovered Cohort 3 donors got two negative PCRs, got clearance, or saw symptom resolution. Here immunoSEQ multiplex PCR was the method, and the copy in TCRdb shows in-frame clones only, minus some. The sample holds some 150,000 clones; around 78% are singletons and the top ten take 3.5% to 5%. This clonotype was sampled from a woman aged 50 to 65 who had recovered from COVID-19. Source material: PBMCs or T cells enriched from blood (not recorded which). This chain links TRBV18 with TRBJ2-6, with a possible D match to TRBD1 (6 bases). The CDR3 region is CASSPGQSGANVLTF. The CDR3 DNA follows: TGTGCCAGCTCACCCGGACAGTCTGGGGCCAACGTCCTGACTTTC.